Shown below are 23 T cell receptor beta chains from a single sample sequenced in a study of T cell repertoires in cytomegalovirus infection. TCRdb re-called the reads through MiXCR, storing one row per CDR3 protein. The sample contains some 150,000 distinct CDR3 sequences, 5.5% to 8% of which appear only once. Sequences were obtained from PBMCs. These receptors were obtained from a human donor in good health (CMV status not recorded). Some clones in this sample may be carry-over from other donors' samples.

In its sample, this clonotype was seen many times. V gene TRBV3-1 combines with J gene TRBJ2-3; 9 bases are a match to TRBD1. This CDR3 has 15 amino acids. CDR1 is LGHDT, CDR2 YNNKEL, per germline (reference sequence). J was trimmed by 3 bases and V by 4 bases; bases with no gene match: 5. The CDR3 region is CASSPGTGFTDTQYF. The CDR3 region has the DNA TGTGCCAGCAGCCCTGGGACAGGGTTTACAGATACGCAGTATTTT.

This clonotype was observed a single time. A much bigger clone sits one base away, suggesting this may be a read error. The chain recombines TRBV6-6 with TRBJ1-6; 9 positions agree with TRBD1. The CDR3 sequence is 18 residues long. With 5 bases clipped from V and 9 bases from J, the junction kept 17 bases outside the gene matches. Germline CDR1 and CDR2: MNHNY and SVGAGI (reference sequence). This CDR3 reads CASSPPGQGYQGISPLHF. The DNA for the CDR3 is TGTGCCAGCAGTCCTCCGGGACAGGGTTACCAAGGAATTTCACCCCTCCACTTT.

Ten or more counts support this clonotype. The chain uses TRBV7-2 and TRBJ2-3; TRBD2 aligns across 8 bases. The CDR3 consists of 15 residues. The ends lost 7 bases at V and 2 bases at J; junction bases unmatched: 8. Germline assignment: CDR1 SGHTA and CDR2 FQGNSA. CDR3 residues: CASMRRGGPTDTQYF. The DNA for the CDR3 is TGTGCCAGCATGCGTCGGGGGGGACCCACAGATACGCAGTATTTT.

This clonotype was recorded at least ten times. This chain links TRBV6-5 with TRBJ1-1, with D hard to call. The V gene's germline CDR1 is MNHEY and CDR2 SVGAGI. The CDR3 runs 12 residues. Deletions cut 8 bases from V and 1 base from J, with 8 bases between. CDR3 DNA: TGTGCCAGCCGTCGAGCGAACACTGAAGCTTTCTTT. Translating gives CASRRANTEAFF.

This clonotype was observed at least ten times. The chain employs TRBV7-2 and TRBJ1-2; unclear D gene. This CDR3 spans 15 amino acids. Germline V gene sequence: CDR1 SGHTA, CDR2 FQGNSA. V shed 6 bases and J shed 3 bases, with 17 bases lying between them. As DNA, the CDR3 is TGTGCCAGCAGATCACTTTGGGCGGGATACTATGGCTACACCTTC. It is translated as CASRSLWAGYYGYTF. Full variable domain (remainder filled in from reference TRBV7-2 and TRBJ1-2): GAGVSQSPSNKVTEKGKDVELRCDPISGHTALYWYRQSLGQGLEFLIYFQGNSAPDKSGLPSDRFSAERTGGSVSTLTIQRTQQEDSAVYLCASRSLWAGYYGYTFGSGTRLTVV.

This clonotype has only a few counts. This chain links TRBV14 with TRBJ2-1; D may be TRBD1 (6 bases). The germline gives CDR1 SGHDN, CDR2 FVKESK. The CDR3 totals 16 residues. V was clipped by 1 base and J by 0 bases, with 10 bases between them. The CDR3 sequence: CASSQGQAYSYNEQFF. In DNA, the CDR3 is TGTGCCAGCAGCCAAGGACAGGCCTACTCCTACAATGAGCAGTTCTTC.

J is TRBJ2-4 and V is TRBV7-9; TRBD2 is a possible D gene (6 bases). Germline values: CDR1 SEHNR, CDR2 FQNEAQ (reference sequence). The CDR3 contains 12 residues. V was trimmed by 5 bases and J by 9 bases, leaving 11 bases between them. The CDR3 bases are TGTGCCAGCAGCCCGTGGGGAGGCATTCAGTACTTC. Translation: CASSPWGGIQYF.

This clonotype was counted ten times or more. The rearrangement links TRBV7-2 to TRBJ2-2; 14 bases line up with TRBD2. V lost 5 bases, J lost 1 base, and 3 bases stayed unmatched. The germline gives CDR1 SGHTA, CDR2 FQGNSA. The CDR3 totals 17 residues. CDR3 amino acids: CASSKTSGGGNTGELFF. The DNA for the CDR3 is TGTGCCAGCAGCAAGACTAGCGGGGGGGGGAACACCGGGGAGCTGTTTTTT.

The table lists this clonotype with many counts. The chain links TRBV29-1 to TRBJ2-5; D possibly uses TRBD1 or TRBD2 (5 bases each). This CDR3 spans 13 amino acids. V lost 3 bases, J lost 5 bases, and 13 bases lay in between. The V gene's germline CDR1 is SQVTM and CDR2 ANQGSEA. DNA for the CDR3: TGCAGCGTTGATTCCGGGGCAGTGGAGACCCAGTACTTC. It codes for CSVDSGAVETQYF.

This clonotype was picked up many times. The chain recombines TRBV28 with TRBJ1-2; D perhaps matches TRBD1 (6 bases). The CDR3 consists of 16 residues. Trimming stripped 8 bases from V and 3 bases from J, with 22 bases between. The germline CDR1 and CDR2 sequences are MDHEN and SYDVKM. The CDR3 spells CASSARGVGTYYGYTF. The CDR3 bases are TGTGCCAGCTCCGCAAGGGGGGTCGGGACGTACTATGGCTACACCTTC.

This clonotype was recorded at least ten times. CDR3 amino acids: CASSIQGSSGNTIYF. The CDR3 DNA follows: TGTGCCAGCAGCATACAGGGCAGCTCTGGAAACACCATATATTTT. The chain carries TRBV7-6 and TRBJ1-3, with D perhaps matching TRBD1 (6 bases). The CDR3 consists of 15 residues. From germline, CDR1 is SGHVS and CDR2 FNYEAQ. Trimming took off 5 bases at V and 0 bases at J, with 11 bases between the two ends.

In regard to this clonotype: The junction differs from germline at one of its ends, possibly a read error. The V and J genes are TRBV20-1 and TRBJ2-7; D is possibly TRBD2 (5 bases). Looked up from germline, CDR1 is DFQATT and CDR2 is SNEGSKA (reference sequence). The CDR3 has 13 residues. The CDR3 spells CSAGEDSPYEQYF. CDR3 nucleotides: TGCAGTGCTGGAGAGGACTCACCCTACGAGCAGTACTTC.

This clonotype was detected many times. J is TRBJ1-1 and V is TRBV12-3 or TRBV12-4; D uncertain. The CDR3 spans 13 residues. V was pared by 7 bases and J by 4 bases, with 13 bases between. The CDR3 DNA follows: TGTGCCAGCAACCCCTTATACGGCACTGAAGCTTTCTTT. This encodes CASNPLYGTEAFF.

This clonotype was observed a few times. The gene calls are TRBV12-3 or TRBV12-4 and TRBJ2-5, with D unresolved. CDR3 size: 16 residues. V lost 5 bases and J 7 bases, leaving 23 bases between the germline ends. CDR3 in amino acids: CASSPSGRSVPGTQYF. CDR3 DNA sequence: TGTGCCAGCAGTCCCTCCGGGCGGAGTGTACCGGGGACCCAGTACTTC.

This clonotype has only a few counts. The V call is TRBV11-2, the J call TRBJ2-5, with D hard to call. Germline CDR1 is SGHAT and CDR2 is FQNNGV. The CDR3 length is 15 residues. The V end was cut by 0 bases, the J end by 2 bases, with 10 bases between. DNA for the CDR3: TGTGCCAGCAGCTTAGATTGGAGCCAGCAAGAGACCCAGTACTTC. As protein: CASSLDWSQQETQYF.

This clonotype was picked up many times. The chain is built from TRBV28 and TRBJ1-4, with 7 bases that match TRBD1. Germline CDR1 reads MDHEN; CDR2 reads SYDVKM. The length of the CDR3 is 14 residues. The V and J ends lost 5 bases and 8 bases, in that order; junction bases with no gene match: 8. DNA of the CDR3: TGTGCCAGCAGTCCCTCAGGGGGACGGGAAAAACTGTTTTTT. Encoded protein: CASSPSGGREKLFF.

The chain joins TRBV29-1 to TRBJ1-2, with 7 bases identical to TRBD1. The CDR3 has 13 amino acids. Germline trimming cut 5 bases from V and 4 bases from J; bases unmatched to any gene: 7. CDR1 is SQVTM, CDR2 ANQGSEA, per germline. The CDR3 DNA follows: TGCAGCGTTAGACAGGGTTCGACCTATGGCTACACCTTC. Protein sequence: CSVRQGSTYGYTF.

This clonotype came up many times. The J gene is TRBJ2-7, the V gene TRBV7-2, with D tentatively TRBD1 (6 bases). The CDR3 spans 15 residues. The V end lost 2 bases, the J end lost 2 bases, and 13 bases lay between the germline ends. CDR1 is SGHTA and CDR2 is FQGNSA in the germline V gene. In nucleotides, the CDR3 is TGTGCCAGCAGCTTATGGCAGGGGCGACCCTACGAGCAGTACTTC. It yields the protein CASSLWQGRPYEQYF.

Many counts were recorded for this clonotype. The chain joins TRBV12-3 or TRBV12-4 to TRBJ2-4; no reliable D call. This CDR3 has 13 residues. The germline V and J ends were trimmed by 6 bases and 9 bases, with 15 bases remaining between them. In nucleotides, the CDR3 is TGTGCCAGCAGCCCTGGCCCCGAAGGCATTCAGTACTTC. It translates to CASSPGPEGIQYF.

Many counts were recorded for this clonotype. V and J are TRBV6-2 or TRBV6-3 and TRBJ2-5; 8 bases are a match to TRBD2. V trimming: 2 bases; J trimming: 7 bases; junction bases outside the gene matches: 9. The CDR3 sequence is 15 residues long. Germline assignment: CDR1 MNHEY and CDR2 SVGEGT. In nucleotides, the CDR3 is TGTGCCAGCAGTTACGGTAGCGGGGCGCGGGGGACCCAGTACTTC. Translating it yields CASSYGSGARGTQYF.

This CDR3 is CASSSPQGHNSPLHF. The CDR3 DNA reads TGTGCCAGCAGTTCGCCACAGGGGCATAATTCACCCCTCCACTTT. This sequence joins TRBV28 and TRBJ1-6, with 7 bases fitting TRBD1. CDR3 length: 15 amino acids. Germline loops: CDR1 MDHEN, CDR2 SYDVKM. V shed 4 bases and J 5 bases; nucleotides not matched to a gene: 5.

This clonotype has ten or more counts. The chain has TRBV7-8 and TRBJ2-2; 12 bases match TRBD2. CDR1 SGHVS and CDR2 FQNEAQ come from the germline V gene. Trimming removed 0 bases from V and 0 bases from J; junction bases left unmatched: 5. The CDR3 has 19 residues. CDR3 amino acids: CASSLAEWTSGTNTGELFF. The DNA for the CDR3 is TGTGCCAGCAGCTTAGCGGAATGGACTAGCGGGACGAACACCGGGGAGCTGTTTTTT.

This clonotype was recorded many times. The V gene is TRBV5-4, the J gene TRBJ1-1; D gene ambiguous. This CDR3 is 14 amino acids long. Germline CDR1 is SGHNT and CDR2 is YYREEE (reference sequence). Trimming removed 3 bases from V and 7 bases from J, with 16 bases in between. The DNA of the CDR3 is TGTGCCAGCAGCTCTGCCCCAACCCGTGATGAAGCTTTCTTT. This encodes CASSSAPTRDEAFF.